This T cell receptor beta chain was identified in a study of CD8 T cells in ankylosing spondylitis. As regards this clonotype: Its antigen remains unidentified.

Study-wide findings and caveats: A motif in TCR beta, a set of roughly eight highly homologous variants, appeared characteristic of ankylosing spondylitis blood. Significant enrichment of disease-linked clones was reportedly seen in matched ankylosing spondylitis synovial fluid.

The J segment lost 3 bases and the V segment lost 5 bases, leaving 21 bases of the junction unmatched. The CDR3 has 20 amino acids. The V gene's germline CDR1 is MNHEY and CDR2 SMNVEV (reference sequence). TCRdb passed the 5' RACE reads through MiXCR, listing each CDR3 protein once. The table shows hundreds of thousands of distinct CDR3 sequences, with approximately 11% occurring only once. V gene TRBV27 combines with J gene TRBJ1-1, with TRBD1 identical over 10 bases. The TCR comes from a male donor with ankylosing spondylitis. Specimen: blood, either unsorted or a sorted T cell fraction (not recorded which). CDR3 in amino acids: CASSPPPTGGQSLRYTEAFF. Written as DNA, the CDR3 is TGTGCCAGCAGTCCCCCGCCGACAGGGGGCCAATCACTTCGATACACTGAAGCTTTCTTT.